Listed here are 24 T cell receptor beta chains from one sample, sequenced in a study of blood T cell repertoires in COVID-19. Libraries were prepared by immunoSEQ multiplex PCR; TCRdb keeps only in-frame clonotypes and omits some of them. The sample records 200,000 to 250,000 clones, roughly 85% being singletons. Specimen: peripheral blood. The origin of the receptors is a woman older than 75 with acute or convalescent COVID-19.

The chain recombines TRBV2 with TRBJ2-2, with 7 bases aligning to TRBD1. After removal of 6 bases from V and 1 base from J, the junction contained 2 bases not matched to a gene. Germline loops: CDR1 SNHLY, CDR2 FYNNEI. The CDR3 is 14 amino acids. CDR3 in DNA: TGTGCCAGCAGGGGGACAGTGAACACCGGGGAGCTGTTTTTT. Residues: CASRGTVNTGELFF.

CDR3: CASSWRRGDEKLFF. CDR3 sequence (DNA): TGTGCCAGCAGCTGGAGACGGGGGGATGAAAAACTGTTTTTT. The J gene is TRBJ1-4, the V gene TRBV7-2; a weak D match, TRBD1 (5 bases). Germline loops: CDR1 SGHTA, CDR2 FQGNSA. This CDR3 has 14 amino acids. Trimming left V 4 bases short and J 6 bases short, with 12 bases between.

The CDR3 DNA is TGTGCCAGCAGCTCCCACGTAGACTCTGGAAACACCATATATTTT. Translating gives CASSSHVDSGNTIYF. The rearrangement joins TRBV6-5 to TRBJ1-3; D remains unclear. V gave up 6 bases and J gave up 0 bases, with 12 bases separating them. Germline V lookup: CDR1 MNHEY, CDR2 SVGAGI. The CDR3 runs 15 residues.

The chain couples TRBV5-1 to TRBJ2-7; D might be TRBD1 (6 bases). Germline CDR1 SGHRS, CDR2 YFSETQ. V lost 1 base, J lost 2 bases, and 7 bases lay in between. This CDR3 has 13 amino acids. Here the CDR3 DNA reads TGCGCCAGCAGCTTGCAGGGGCCCTACGAGCAGTACTTC. Translated, it gives CASSLQGPYEQYF.

This clone was counted between two and nine times. The rearrangement links TRBV5-1 to TRBJ1-6; 7 nucleotides agree with TRBD1. This CDR3 is 17 amino acids long. CDR1 and CDR2 from the germline V gene are SGHRS and YFSETQ. Trimming cost V 4 bases and J 0 bases; bases outside gene matches: 7. The CDR3 sequence is CASSTGTANSYNSPLHF. In DNA, the CDR3 is TGCGCCAGCAGCACCGGGACAGCGAACTCCTATAATTCACCCCTCCACTTT.

The chain couples TRBV19 to TRBJ1-5, with TRBD1 matching 8 bases. This CDR3 is built from 14 residues. Trimming at V came to 3 bases and at J to 9 bases, leaving 7 bases not matched to a gene. The germline CDR1 and CDR2 sequences are LNHDA and SQIVND (reference sequence). The CDR3 region is CASSIPPGGMPQHF. The CDR3 region has the DNA TGTGCCAGTAGTATCCCGCCAGGGGGCATGCCCCAGCATTTT.

The V and J genes are TRBV28 and TRBJ1-5; 8 nucleotides line up with TRBD1. Germline CDR1 is MDHEN and CDR2 is SYDVKM. This CDR3 has 15 residues. Trimming at V came to 6 bases and at J to 2 bases, leaving 6 bases not matched to a gene. DNA of the CDR3: TGTGCCAGCAGCCCAGGGGGCGCGGGCAATCAGCCCCAGCATTTT. It is translated as CASSPGGAGNQPQHF.

The CDR3 protein is CASSSKTGGRNNEQFF. CDR3 nucleotides: TGCGCCAGCAGTTCGAAAACAGGGGGCAGAAACAATGAGCAGTTCTTC. The rearrangement joins TRBV23-1 to TRBJ2-1; 9 nucleotides match TRBD1. TRBV23-1 is sorted into the ORF group, with uncertain function. V dropped 5 bases and J dropped 5; count of bases not matched to a gene: 10. The CDR3 totals 16 residues.

The chain has TRBV6-2 or TRBV6-3 and TRBJ1-5, with a possible D match to TRBD1 (5 bases). V was shortened by 7 bases and J by 5 bases, with 12 bases between the two germline ends. The CDR3 loop spans 13 amino acids. Germline CDR1 is MNHEY and CDR2 is SVGEGT. The chain's CDR3 is CASTPRGYQPQHF. The DNA of the CDR3 is TGTGCCAGCACCCCTAGGGGCTATCAGCCCCAGCATTTT.

This clone has just one count. The J gene is TRBJ1-6, the V gene TRBV5-4; 7 bases fit TRBD1. The junction had 4 bases not matched to a gene; V was cut back by 0 bases and J by 7 bases. Per the germline V gene, CDR1 is SGHNT and CDR2 is YYREEE (reference sequence). The CDR3 has 15 residues. The DNA for the CDR3 is TGTGCCAGCAGCTTGGTAGGGGACAGAAATTCACCCCTCCACTTT. Protein: CASSLVGDRNSPLHF.

The chain carries TRBV6-1 and TRBJ1-1; no firm D call. This CDR3 spans 14 amino acids. The germline V and J ends were trimmed by 1 base and 1 base, with 7 bases remaining between them. Germline assignment: CDR1 MNHNS and CDR2 SASEGT. This CDR3 reads CASSEGQANTEAFF. The CDR3 DNA sequence: TGTGCCAGCAGTGAAGGGCAGGCGAACACTGAAGCTTTCTTT.

The chain uses TRBV3-1 (or the pseudogene TRBV3-2) and TRBJ2-2, with TRBD1 matching 12 bases. The CDR3 spans 15 residues. Trimming removed 6 bases from V and 6 bases from J; junction bases left unmatched: 5. In germline, CDR1 is LGHDT, CDR2 YNNKEL (reference sequence). The chain's CDR3 is CASRWGQGAPGELFF. The CDR3 DNA follows: TGTGCCAGCAGGTGGGGACAGGGGGCGCCCGGGGAGCTGTTTTTT.

The chain has TRBV7-9 and TRBJ1-1; possibly TRBD1 for D (5 bases). The CDR3 covers 14 residues. Trimming took 6 bases from V and 1 from J, leaving 12 bases between them. Germline V lookup: CDR1 SEHNR, CDR2 FQNEAQ (reference sequence). The CDR3 here is CASSHSGGNTEAFF. CDR3 coding DNA: TGTGCCAGCAGTCACTCGGGGGGGAACACTGAAGCTTTCTTT.

The chain employs TRBV3-1 (or the pseudogene TRBV3-2) and TRBJ1-3; possibly TRBD1 for D (5 bases). Germline V lookup: CDR1 LGHDT, CDR2 YNNKEL (reference sequence). Trimming left V 1 base short and J 0 bases short, with 10 bases between. This CDR3 comprises 16 residues. The CDR3 loop reads CASSQGGGSSGNTIYF. The CDR3 DNA reads TGTGCCAGCAGCCAAGGGGGGGGATCCTCTGGAAACACCATATATTTT.

This chain joins TRBV5-1 and TRBJ2-2; 9 positions agree with TRBD1. The ends lost 6 bases at V and 0 bases at J; junction bases unmatched: 3. This CDR3 has 15 residues. The germline V gene has CDR1 SGHRS and CDR2 YFSETQ. The CDR3 region has the DNA TGCGCCAGCAACAGGGGGCCACCGAACACCGGGGAGCTGTTTTTT. It translates to CASNRGPPNTGELFF.

V gene TRBV5-1 combines with J gene TRBJ2-1, with TRBD2 matching 8 bases. The germline V gene has CDR1 SGHRS and CDR2 YFSETQ. CDR3 size: 16 residues. Unmatched junction bases numbered 11, after V lost 0 bases and J lost 9 bases. In DNA, the CDR3 is TGCGCCAGCAGCTTGGTGGGACTAGGGGTTGTAGGTGAGCAGTTCTTC. Protein: CASSLVGLGVVGEQFF. The full variable domain, its missing parts supplied by reference TRBV5-1 and TRBJ2-1, is KAGVTQTPRYLIKTRGQQVTLSCSPISGHRSVSWYQQTPGQGLQFLFEYFSETQRNKGNFPGRFSGRQFSNSRSEMNVSTLELGDSALYLCASSLVGLGVVGEQFFGPGTRLTVL.

The chain employs TRBV7-6 and TRBJ1-1; 8 bases are shared with TRBD1. CDR1 and CDR2 (germline): SGHVS, FNYEAQ. The CDR3 spans 15 residues. With 8 bases clipped from V and 9 bases from J, the junction kept 17 bases outside the gene matches. CDR3 sequence reads: CASGQGADGDSKAFF. The DNA for the CDR3 is TGTGCCAGCGGTCAGGGGGCGGACGGGGACTCAAAAGCTTTCTTT. Full variable domain (outside the CDR3, taken from reference TRBV7-6 and TRBJ1-1): GAGVSQSPRYKVTKRGQDVALRCDPISGHVSLYWYRQALGQGPEFLTYFNYEAQQDKSGLPNDRFSAERPEGSISTLTIQRTEQRDSAMYRCASGQGADGDSKAFFGQGTRLTVV.

This chain joins TRBV5-1 and TRBJ2-1; no clear D. CDR3 size: 11 residues. V was trimmed by 6 bases and J by 10 bases, leaving 11 bases between them. The germline gives CDR1 SGHRS, CDR2 YFSETQ. The CDR3 reads CASNSRTEQFF. CDR3 in DNA: TGCGCCAGCAACTCCCGAACGGAGCAGTTCTTC.

The chain has TRBV13 and TRBJ2-2; D perhaps matches TRBD2 (5 bases). The CDR3 spans 15 residues. Germline V lookup: CDR1 PRHDT, CDR2 FYEKMQ (reference sequence). The V end lost 1 base, the J end lost 4 bases, and 10 bases lay between the germline ends. CDR3 DNA sequence: TGTGCCAGCAGCTTAGTGGGGAGAAGCACCGGGGAGCTGTTTTTT. It translates to CASSLVGRSTGELFF.

The chain combines TRBV7-9 with TRBJ2-7, with 9 bases matching TRBD1. Per the germline V gene, CDR1 is SEHNR and CDR2 is FQNEAQ (reference sequence). The ends lost 5 bases at V and 6 bases at J; junction bases unmatched: 11. The CDR3 loop spans 15 amino acids. CDR3 residues: CASSRSGQGYIEQYF. The CDR3, as DNA: TGTGCCAGCAGCAGGTCGGGACAGGGTTACATCGAGCAGTACTTC.

The V gene is TRBV3-1 (or the pseudogene TRBV3-2), the J gene TRBJ1-2, with 8 nucleotides matching TRBD1. The V gene's germline CDR1 is LGHDT and CDR2 YNNKEL (reference sequence). This CDR3 has 16 residues. Germline trimming cut 5 bases from V and 2 bases from J; bases unmatched to any gene: 10. The CDR3 sequence: CASSTGTGPRNYGYTF. In DNA, the CDR3 is TGTGCCAGCAGCACCGGGACAGGCCCGAGGAACTATGGCTACACCTTC.

The J gene is TRBJ2-1, the V gene TRBV27; TRBD2 aligns across 15 bases. With 7 bases clipped from V and 9 bases from J, the junction kept 10 bases outside the gene matches. Germline V gene data show CDR1 as MNHEY and CDR2 as SMNVEV (reference sequence). This CDR3 has 16 amino acids. CDR3 amino acids: CASIRTSGGALGEQFF. CDR3 in DNA: TGTGCCAGCATCCGGACTAGCGGGGGGGCCTTGGGTGAGCAGTTCTTC.

J is TRBJ2-2 and V is TRBV29-1, with TRBD2 identical over 8 bases. The CDR3 loop spans 14 amino acids. The germline CDR1 and CDR2 sequences are SQVTM and ANQGSEA. The ends lost 4 bases at V and 0 bases at J; junction bases unmatched: 1. CDR3 loop: CSVVLAANTGELFF. The CDR3 DNA sequence: TGCAGCGTTGTACTAGCGGCGAACACCGGGGAGCTGTTTTTT.

The V and J genes are TRBV5-1 and TRBJ1-4; D is unresolved. Trimming took off 4 bases at V and 7 bases at J, with 17 bases between the two ends. The germline gives CDR1 SGHRS, CDR2 YFSETQ. The CDR3 has 15 residues. The CDR3 DNA sequence: TGCGCCAGCAGCCGGGGTGAATCCGATACTGAAAAACTGTTTTTT. Translated: CASSRGESDTEKLFF. The variable domain in full, with the rest retrieved from reference TRBV5-1 and TRBJ1-4, is KAGVTQTPRYLIKTRGQQVTLSCSPISGHRSVSWYQQTPGQGLQFLFEYFSETQRNKGNFPGRFSGRQFSNSRSEMNVSTLELGDSALYLCASSRGESDTEKLFFGSGTQLSVL.